The 23 T cell receptor beta chains reported below all come from one sample, sequenced in a study of human T cells and chemical hapten exposure. TCRdb re-analysed the RACE reads in MiXCR, keeping a single row per CDR3 protein. The table has 95,000 to 100,000 distinct CDR3 sequences, 9.5% to 15% seen once. As for time point: patch test 1, 2 weeks after DPC sensitization. Treatment described: therapeutic diphenylcyclopropenone sensitization with weekly scalp DPC. The material was whole blood, obtained in connection with sensitization to the hapten diphenylcyclopropenone (DPC). These receptors were taken from a woman in her thirties or forties with alopecia areata. Some clones in this sample may be carry-over from other donors' samples.

This chain joins TRBV7-8 and TRBJ1-4, with D unresolved. The CDR3 length is 15 residues. Trimming cost V 4 bases and J 4 bases, with 13 bases left between them. The germline V gene encodes CDR1 SGHVS and CDR2 FQNEAQ. CDR3: CASSSEMGFNEKLFF. CDR3 nucleotides: TGTGCCAGCAGCTCCGAGATGGGGTTTAATGAAAAACTGTTTTTT.

The J gene is TRBJ2-7, the V gene TRBV11-2; 7 bases agree with TRBD2. The length of the CDR3 is 15 residues. CDR1 SGHAT and CDR2 FQNNGV come from the germline V gene. J lost 2 bases, V lost 4 bases, and 8 bases had no gene match. The CDR3 region is CASSSLGLGPYEQYF. The DNA of the CDR3 is TGTGCCAGCAGCTCTCTCGGACTAGGCCCCTACGAGCAGTACTTC.

J is TRBJ2-1 and V is TRBV2, with 8 bases fitting TRBD2. Germline CDR1 reads SNHLY; CDR2 reads FYNNEI. This CDR3 comprises 13 residues. The ends lost 8 bases at V and 4 bases at J; junction bases unmatched: 4. The CDR3 DNA follows: TGTGCCAGCGGAGCGGGAGAGTACAATGAGCAGTTCTTC. Amino acid sequence: CASGAGEYNEQFF.

This sequence joins TRBV7-6 and TRBJ2-1; possibly TRBD1 or TRBD2 for D (5 bases each). CDR1 and CDR2 from the germline V gene are SGHVS and FNYEAQ. Trimming removed 4 bases at V and 10 bases at J, with 14 bases between. This CDR3 is 13 amino acids long. The CDR3 loop is CASSSGPAAEQFF. In DNA form, the CDR3 reads TGTGCCAGCAGCTCGGGACCAGCCGCGGAGCAGTTCTTC.

With regard to this clonotype: Possible read error: a much larger clone is one base away. The chain uses TRBV29-1 and TRBJ2-3; D uncertain. Trimming took off 1 base at V and 3 bases at J, with 5 bases between the two ends. This CDR3 has 12 residues. Per the germline V gene, CDR1 is SQVTM and CDR2 is ANQGSEA. CDR3 sequence (DNA): TGCAGCGTTGAAGTCGCGACAGATACGCAGTATTTT. It specifies CSVEVATDTQYF.

This clonotype was recorded many times. The V and J genes are TRBV20-1 and TRBJ1-2; the match to TRBD1 covers 7 bases. CDR1 and CDR2 from the germline V gene are DFQATT and SNEGSKA (reference sequence). This CDR3 contains 13 residues. Germline trimming cut 7 bases from V and 5 bases from J; bases unmatched to any gene: 10. CDR3 sequence (DNA): TGCAGTGGCCGGGAGGGGGCACTATATGGCTACACCTTC. It encodes CSGREGALYGYTF.

This clonotype was seen ten or more times. This chain connects TRBV7-2 to TRBJ1-4; a weak D match, TRBD1 (5 bases). The CDR3 has 15 residues. The germline V gene encodes CDR1 SGHTA and CDR2 FQGNSA. The ends were cut back, 5 bases at V and 8 bases at J, with 18 bases in the middle. CDR3 region: CASSLAAGGREKLFF. Written as DNA, the CDR3 is TGTGCCAGCAGCCTCGCCGCGGGGGGACGAGAAAAACTGTTTTTT.

The CDR3 coding sequence is TGCAGCGTTTCAGGGACGGGGACGACCTACGAGCAGTACTTC. Its translation: CSVSGTGTTYEQYF. J is TRBJ2-7 and V is TRBV29-1; D may correspond to TRBD1 or TRBD2 (5 bases each). Trimming took off 5 bases at V and 2 bases at J, with 16 bases between the two ends. The CDR3 sequence is 14 residues long. Germline V gives CDR1 SQVTM, CDR2 ANQGSEA.

This rearrangement joins TRBV27 to TRBJ2-7, with D maybe TRBD2 (6 bases). The CDR3 length is 15 residues. Germline-derived CDR1 and CDR2 are MNHEY and SMNVEV (reference sequence). V lost 3 bases and J 1 base, leaving 13 bases between the germline ends. CDR3 sequence: CASSFGGTRSYEQYF. CDR3 in DNA: TGTGCCAGCAGTTTTGGCGGGACGAGGTCCTACGAGCAGTACTTC.

This clonotype was observed a handful of times. CDR3 amino acids: CASSLGDPPREIMNTEAFF. CDR3 bases: TGTGCCAGCAGCTTAGGCGATCCCCCGCGGGAAATAATGAACACTGAAGCTTTCTTT. The rearrangement joins TRBV11-3 to TRBJ1-1; D gene uncertain. CDR1 and CDR2 from the germline V gene are SGHNT and YENEEA. The length of the CDR3 is 19 residues. V was pared by 1 base and J by 0 bases, with 21 bases between.

V gene TRBV20-1 combines with J gene TRBJ1-1, with TRBD1 as a possible D gene (5 bases). CDR1 and CDR2 (germline): DFQATT, SNEGSKA (reference sequence). The CDR3 extends over 14 amino acids. V was clipped by 2 bases and J by 3 bases, with 13 bases between them. CDR3 coding DNA: TGCAGTGCTAGATTGTCTGGGGGATACACTGAAGCTTTCTTT. The encoded protein is CSARLSGGYTEAFF.

The rearrangement joins TRBV5-1 to TRBJ1-1; maybe TRBD1 (6 bases). V lost 0 bases and J lost 3, with 12 bases in between. This CDR3 is built from 15 residues. Germline CDR1 SGHRS, CDR2 YFSETQ. The CDR3 DNA sequence: TGCGCCAGCAGCTTGGCGGGGGGCTCATACACTGAAGCTTTCTTT. Its translation: CASSLAGGSYTEAFF.

The chain has TRBV4-1 and TRBJ1-6, with unresolved D. The CDR3 extends over 16 amino acids. Germline V gives CDR1 MGHRA, CDR2 YSYEKL. V was trimmed by 1 base and J by 5 bases, leaving 12 bases between them. CDR3 DNA: TGCGCCAGCAGCCAAGGGAGAGGGAGGGATAATTCACCCCTCCACTTT. This gives the protein CASSQGRGRDNSPLHF.

This clonotype was seen only a few times. The V gene is TRBV3-1, the J gene TRBJ2-7; 7 bases align to TRBD2. V was clipped by 3 bases and J by 0 bases; unmatched bases: 2. Germline CDR1 is LGHDT and CDR2 is YNNKEL (reference sequence). This CDR3 contains 14 residues. CDR3 nucleotide sequence: TGTGCCAGCAGCCAGCGGGGGAACTCCTACGAGCAGTACTTC. Residues: CASSQRGNSYEQYF.

The CDR3 sequence: CASRPRQGPQPQHF. The DNA of the CDR3 is TGTGCCAGCAGGCCCAGACAGGGCCCTCAGCCCCAGCATTTT. V and J are TRBV6-2 or TRBV6-3 and TRBJ1-5, with 7 nucleotides matching TRBD1. The CDR3 loop spans 14 amino acids. After removal of 6 bases from V and 6 bases from J, the junction contained 8 bases not matched to a gene. Germline V gene sequence: CDR1 MNHEY, CDR2 SVGEGT.

There are many counts of this clonotype. The chain couples TRBV7-3 to TRBJ2-1; D not resolved. Germline V gene lookup returns CDR1 SGHTA and CDR2 FQGTGA. V shed 6 bases and J shed 8 bases, with 20 bases lying between them. The CDR3 has 15 amino acids. CDR3 nucleotide sequence: TGTGCCAGCAGTCGACTCCCAGCTAAATCCGATGAGCAGTTCTTC. It translates to CASSRLPAKSDEQFF. The whole variable domain, filled in from reference TRBV7-3 and TRBJ2-1, reads GAGVSQTPSNKVTEKGKYVELRCDPISGHTALYWYRQSLGQGPEFLIYFQGTGAADDSGLPNDRFFAVRPEGSVSTLKIQRTERGDSAVYLCASSRLPAKSDEQFFGPGTRLTVL.

This chain links TRBV28 with TRBJ2-7; either TRBD1 or TRBD2 may fit D (5 bases each). V was cut by 5 bases and J by 6 bases, with 17 bases left in between. CDR3 length equals 14 residues. CDR1 and CDR2 from the germline V gene are MDHEN and SYDVKM. In DNA form, the CDR3 reads TGTGCCAGCAGTCCCCGAGGGTGGGGGAGCGAGCAGTACTTC. Its translation: CASSPRGWGSEQYF.

This clonotype was picked up many times. This chain uses TRBV4-1 with TRBJ2-1, with D unclear. CDR3 length equals 13 residues. V lost 0 bases to trimming and J lost 8 bases, with 8 bases between them. CDR1 is MGHRA and CDR2 is YSYEKL in the germline V gene. The DNA of the CDR3 is TGCGCCAGCAGCCAAGAGGGGAACGATGAGCAGTTCTTC. Its protein product is CASSQEGNDEQFF.

This clonotype has at least ten counts. The chain couples TRBV6-2 or TRBV6-3 to TRBJ1-5, with a possible D match to TRBD1 (5 bases). There are 14 residues in the CDR3. From germline, CDR1 is MNHEY and CDR2 SVGEGT. V was shortened by 7 bases and J by 0 bases, with 10 bases between the two germline ends. CDR3 sequence: CASNTGLSNQPQHF. DNA for the CDR3: TGTGCCAGCAACACAGGACTTAGCAATCAGCCCCAGCATTTT.

The table lists this clonotype with a few counts. The J gene is TRBJ2-2, the V gene TRBV5-1; D remains ambiguous. With 2 bases removed from V and 0 bases from J, the gap between germline ends came to 11 bases. The CDR3 spans 16 residues. Germline CDR1 is SGHRS and CDR2 is YFSETQ. Here the CDR3 reads CASSFDVGANTGELFF. The CDR3 region has the DNA TGCGCCAGCAGCTTTGACGTGGGCGCGAACACCGGGGAGCTGTTTTTT.

The chain employs TRBV11-2 and TRBJ2-7, with D possibly being TRBD1 or TRBD2 (5 bases each). Per the germline V gene, CDR1 is SGHAT and CDR2 is FQNNGV. The CDR3 is made up of 13 amino acids. V gave up 8 bases and J gave up 2 bases, with 13 bases separating them. The DNA of the CDR3 is TGTGCCAGCCGGGGCGGACCCACCTACGAGCAGTACTTC. Its translation: CASRGGPTYEQYF. The whole variable domain, remainder taken from reference TRBV11-2 and TRBJ2-7, is EAGVAQSPRYKIIEKRQSVAFWCNPISGHATLYWYQQILGQGPKLLIQFQNNGVVDDSQLPKDRFSAERLKGVDSTLKIQPAKLEDSAVYLCASRGGPTYEQYFGPGTRLTVT.

The chain couples TRBV6-2 or TRBV6-3 to TRBJ1-1; 8 positions agree with TRBD1. The CDR3 covers 14 residues. The V segment lost 4 bases and the J segment 5 bases; nucleotides outside the gene matches: 6. Germline V gene lookup returns CDR1 MNHEY and CDR2 SVGEGT. The CDR3 reads CASSWGTGGTEAFF. In DNA, the CDR3 is TGTGCCAGCAGTTGGGGTACAGGGGGAACTGAAGCTTTCTTT.

This clonotype was found a few times. The genes are TRBV5-1 and TRBJ2-4, with 9 bases identical to TRBD2. CDR1 is SGHRS, CDR2 YFSETQ, per germline. The V and J ends lost 3 bases and 8 bases, in that order; junction bases with no gene match: 9. The CDR3 covers 15 residues. The CDR3 spells CASSSAGGPEDIQYF. The DNA of the CDR3 is TGCGCCAGCAGCTCGGCGGGAGGGCCGGAGGACATTCAGTACTTC.